The source of this T cell receptor beta chain is a study of control samples from healthy donors and cancer patients. Germline loops: CDR1 LGHDT, CDR2 YNNKEL (reference sequence). Unmatched junction bases numbered 7, after V lost 0 bases and J lost 6 bases. The CDR3 has 17 residues. Data came from immunoSEQ multiplex PCR; TCRdb stores just in-frame clones and leaves some out. The sample holds about 170,000 clones, 85% to 90% seen once. This rearrangement joins TRBV3-1 (or the pseudogene TRBV3-2) to TRBJ2-7; 14 positions agree with TRBD2. The sequenced sample consisted of blood. The TCR was taken from a man between 25 and 39 years old in good health. The CDR3 reads CASSQDLGLAGVVEQYF. The CDR3 DNA reads TGTGCCAGCAGCCAAGATCTGGGACTAGCGGGAGTGGTCGAGCAGTACTTC.